The T cell receptor (beta chain) under discussion was sequenced for a study of tumor and adjacent non-tumor tissue in lung cancer. Findings of the study overall: Significantly higher TCR diversity was found in tumor than normal lung.

In regard to this clonotype: Its antigen is currently unknown. With a much larger clone just one base away, this may be a read error.

The CDR3 has 15 amino acids. Germline V gives CDR1 SGHRS, CDR2 YFSETQ. The template was RNA from unsorted bulk tissue. Distant lung tissue was collected more than 3 cm away from the tumor edge. The library came from three nested PCR rounds adapted from ARM-PCR protocols. MiXCR, applied by TCRdb to the multiplex PCR reads, yields one record per CDR3 protein. The top ten clones hold 40% to 65% of a sample with approximately 80,000 distinct CDR3 sequences, about 82% of them seen once. This sequence joins TRBV5-1 and TRBJ2-5; 9 nucleotides line up with TRBD2. The TCR comes from a man between 60 and 75 years old with non-small cell lung cancer. Sequencing was carried out using distant non-tumor lung tissue. The CDR3 sequence: CTSSFYSSGEETQYF. As DNA, the CDR3 is TGCACCAGCAGCTTCTACTCTAGCGGGGAAGAGACCCAGTACTTC.